This T cell receptor beta chain is from a study of blood T cell repertoires in COVID-19. For the study at large: Acute and convalescent COVID-19 specimens originated in the United States, Italy and Spain. Sources were T cells, B-cell-depleted T cells, or PBMCs; the material itself was cDNA or gDNA.

CDR3 size: 14 residues. After removal of 6 bases from V and 5 bases from J, the junction contained 5 bases not matched to a gene. Per germline, CDR1 MNHEY and CDR2 SVGAGI. Authors' methods: Nucleated cell counts were estimated from reference gene primer amplification. Libraries were prepared by immunoSEQ multiplex PCR; TCRdb keeps only in-frame clonotypes and omits some of them. Clonal size and the V and J genes are those of that table, whereas D and trimming came from the DNA. Among approximately 60,000 clones listed, 70% to 90% were seen once. The sequencing input was peripheral blood. This TCR was recovered from a man between 50 and 59 years old with active COVID-19. This rearrangement joins TRBV6-5 to TRBJ2-2; TRBD2 agrees at 8 bases. CDR3 loop: CASRAGGSTGELFF. CDR3 coding DNA: TGTGCCAGCAGGGCGGGAGGATCAACCGGGGAGCTGTTTTTT.